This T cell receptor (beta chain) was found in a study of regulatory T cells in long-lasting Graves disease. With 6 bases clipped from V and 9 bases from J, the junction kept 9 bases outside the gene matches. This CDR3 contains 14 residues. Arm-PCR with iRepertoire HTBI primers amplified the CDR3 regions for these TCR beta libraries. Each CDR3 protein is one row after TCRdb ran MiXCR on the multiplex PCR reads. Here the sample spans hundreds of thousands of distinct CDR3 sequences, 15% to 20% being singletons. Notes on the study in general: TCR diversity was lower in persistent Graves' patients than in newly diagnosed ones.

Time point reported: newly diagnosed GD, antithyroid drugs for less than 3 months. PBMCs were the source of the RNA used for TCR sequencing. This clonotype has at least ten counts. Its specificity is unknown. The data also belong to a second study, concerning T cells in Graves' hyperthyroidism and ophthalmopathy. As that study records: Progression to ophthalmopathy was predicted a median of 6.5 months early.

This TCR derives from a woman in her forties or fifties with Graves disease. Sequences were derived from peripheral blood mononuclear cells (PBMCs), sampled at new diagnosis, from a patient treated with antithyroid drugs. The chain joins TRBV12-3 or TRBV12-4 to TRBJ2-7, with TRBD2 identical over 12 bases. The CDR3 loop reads CASRKTSGGVRQYF. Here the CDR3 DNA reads TGTGCCAGCAGGAAGACTAGCGGGGGCGTACGGCAGTACTTC.